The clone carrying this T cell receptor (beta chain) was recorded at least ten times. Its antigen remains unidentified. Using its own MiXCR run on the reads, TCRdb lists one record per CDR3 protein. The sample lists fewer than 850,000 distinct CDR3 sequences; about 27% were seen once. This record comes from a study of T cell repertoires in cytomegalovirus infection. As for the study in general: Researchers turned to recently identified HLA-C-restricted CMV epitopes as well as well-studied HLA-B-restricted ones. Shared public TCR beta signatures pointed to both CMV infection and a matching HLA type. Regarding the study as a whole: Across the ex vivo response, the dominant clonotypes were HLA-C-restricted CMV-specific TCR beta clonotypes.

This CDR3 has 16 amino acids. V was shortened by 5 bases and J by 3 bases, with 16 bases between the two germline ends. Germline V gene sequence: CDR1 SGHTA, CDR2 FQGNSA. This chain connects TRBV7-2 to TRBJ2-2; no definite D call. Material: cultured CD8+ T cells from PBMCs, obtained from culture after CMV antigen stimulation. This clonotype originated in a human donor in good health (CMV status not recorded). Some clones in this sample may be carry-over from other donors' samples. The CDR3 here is CASSPLAVVDTGELFF. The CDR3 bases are TGTGCCAGCAGCCCCCTTGCGGTAGTTGACACCGGGGAGCTGTTTTTT.